This T cell receptor beta chain comes out of a study of T cells after yellow fever vaccination. Overall study results and limits: The presence of abundant clonotypes contaminating from the bulk population was possible in FACS-sorted repertoires. Reappearance after the booster was observed for most primary-vaccination clones (about 97% CD4, more than 70% CD8).

Per germline, CDR1 SGHTA and CDR2 FQGNSA. This CDR3 is 15 amino acids long. Trimming took 0 bases from V and 2 from J; bases not matched to a gene: 2. About this clonotype itself: Antigen specificity is unknown.

From the 5' RACE reads, TCRdb called clonotypes with MiXCR, one entry per CDR3 protein. The sample records 200,000 to 300,000 distinct CDR3 sequences, around 6.7% being singletons. The sequence derives from a man younger than 45 who received the YFV17D yellow fever vaccine. V is TRBV7-2 and J is TRBJ1-1; 8 bases match TRBD1. The input for sequencing was CD4+ T cells sorted from PBMCs, taken on the day of the yellow fever booster vaccination. CDR3 sequence reads: CASSLATGVNTEAFF. The CDR3 region has the DNA TGTGCCAGCAGCTTAGCGACAGGGGTTAACACTGAAGCTTTCTTT.